The clone carrying this T cell receptor beta chain was seen more than once but under ten times. The record originates from a study of T-cell reconstitution after alpha-beta-depleted transplantation in children. CDR1 is SGDLS, CDR2 YYNGEE, per germline. The CDR3 has 15 residues. V was clipped by 3 bases and J by 0 bases; unmatched bases: 2. Construction of the TCRbeta library involved unique molecular identifiers. TCRdb re-called the PCR reads through MiXCR, storing one row per CDR3 protein. There are around 250,000 distinct CDR3 sequences in the sample; 9.9% occur only once, and about a tenth lies in the top ten.

The receptor comes from a human donor who donated a stem cell graft to a child with SCID. This specimen consisted of PBMCs from the stem cell graft donor, obtained from the stem cell graft. The chain is built from TRBV9 and TRBJ2-1, with 8 bases identical to TRBD1. DNA for the CDR3: TGTGCCAGCAGCGCAGACAGGGGCTCCTACAATGAGCAGTTCTTC. Its translation: CASSADRGSYNEQFF.